This T cell receptor (beta chain) was observed in a study of T cells after somatic rescue of genetic block (dated by TCRdb to the early 2020s). About the study as a whole: The study assessed how robust, over the long term, a T-cell system was when the system had developed through somatic rescue of a genetic block in T-cell development.

V is pruned by 5 bases and J by 2 bases, leaving 3 bases of the junction without a gene match. From its cysteine to its phenylalanine, the CDR3 spans 14 amino acids. Left in the record is the CDR3 DNA by itself, 42 bases read in frame from the first base. According to the germline V gene (reference sequence), CDR1 reads LNHDA and CDR2 reads SQIVND. Notes on this clone: It lacks a known antigen. Per-base qualities were not stored, and no clone one base away is much larger.

The library came from the immunoSEQ multiplex PCR assay. What TCRdb holds here is the immuneACCESS table cut down to in-frame rearrangements. Part of the clones is not present; checked against another copy, under half of the missing clones reflect an unresolved V gene, and the others are unexplained. Across this sample there are roughly 55,000 clones, with about 96% seen only once. Approximately 0.077% of the sample is in the top ten clones. This chain is built from TRBV19 and TRBJ2-3; 8 central nucleotides agree with TRBD1. This TCR was recovered from a child under two years old. Sequencing input: peripheral blood mononuclear cells (PBMCs). The CDR3 amino acid sequence is: CASSRTGFTDTQYF. The DNA sequence is given as TGTGCCAGTAGTCGGACAGGGTTCACAGATACGCAGTATTTT.